The source of this TCR beta chain is a study of OX40 agonist ivuxolimab in advanced cancers. TCRdb's copy holds only in-frame clones and misses some; the assay was immunoSEQ multiplex PCR. The top ten clones hold less than 90% of a sample with a few thousand clones, about 73% of them seen once. The CDR3 has 13 amino acids. Germline lookup yields CDR1 SGHNT and CDR2 YYREEE (reference sequence). With V trimmed by 0 bases and J by 8 bases, 1 base remained unmatched. The sample here was CD4+ or CD8+ T cells sorted from blood, taken in a trial of the OX40 agonist ivuxolimab. The chain links TRBV5-4 to TRBJ2-1, with 8 bases that match TRBD2. The origin of this receptor is an adult with an advanced solid tumor such as melanoma, head and neck, liver or kidney cancer. The CDR3 DNA sequence: TGTGCCAGCAGCTTGGACGGGGGGGATGAGCAGTTCTTC. Translation: CASSLDGGDEQFF.